This T cell receptor beta chain was found in a study of blood T cell repertoires in COVID-19. Whole-study context: The United States, Italy and Spain were the sources of the acute and convalescent COVID-19 samples.

Trimming took off 4 bases at V and 0 bases at J, with 13 bases between the two ends. This CDR3 region has 15 residues. Germline lookup yields CDR1 MDHEN and CDR2 SYDVKM. The assay was immunoSEQ multiplex PCR, and TCRdb's table has in-frame clones only and misses some. The sample has around 70,000 clones; about 80% are singletons. The origin of this receptor is a human donor in a cohort sampled during active COVID-19. Sequenced: peripheral blood. This rearrangement joins TRBV28 to TRBJ2-7, with TRBD2 as a possible D gene (7 bases). CDR3 nucleotides: TGTGCCAGCAGTTGGGGGGGGCTGAGCTCCTACGAGCAGTACTTC. Translated: CASSWGGLSSYEQYF.